Listed here is a single T cell receptor (beta chain). Its specificity is unknown. One junction end disagrees with the germline gene, perhaps due to a read error. Other DNA variants within this sample encode the same CDR3. The data were obtained in a study of cytomegalovirus exposure and HLA in healthy donors. As for the donors, each was a healthy bone marrow donor. The study ran its PCR with 60 Vbeta and 13 Jbeta primers. Using immunoSEQ multiplex PCR, the repertoire was profiled, and TCRdb retains in-frame clones only, with some absent. The data show about 160,000 clones, 70% to 90% seen once. Germline V gene lookup returns CDR1 SNHLY and CDR2 FYNNEI. The CDR3 consists of 13 residues. Study-level points and caveats: Across donors, presence/absence analyses took sequencing depth to be roughly uniform. CMV serostatus was the sole immune exposure data available.

The chain links TRBV2 to TRBJ1-6; perhaps TRBD1 as D (6 bases). The sample was PBMCs. The clonotype was recovered from a woman under 40 in good health and CMV-seronegative. The CDR3 nucleotides read TGCGCCAGCAGTGGACAGACCTTTTCACCCCTCCACTTT. It yields the protein CASSGQTFSPLHF.